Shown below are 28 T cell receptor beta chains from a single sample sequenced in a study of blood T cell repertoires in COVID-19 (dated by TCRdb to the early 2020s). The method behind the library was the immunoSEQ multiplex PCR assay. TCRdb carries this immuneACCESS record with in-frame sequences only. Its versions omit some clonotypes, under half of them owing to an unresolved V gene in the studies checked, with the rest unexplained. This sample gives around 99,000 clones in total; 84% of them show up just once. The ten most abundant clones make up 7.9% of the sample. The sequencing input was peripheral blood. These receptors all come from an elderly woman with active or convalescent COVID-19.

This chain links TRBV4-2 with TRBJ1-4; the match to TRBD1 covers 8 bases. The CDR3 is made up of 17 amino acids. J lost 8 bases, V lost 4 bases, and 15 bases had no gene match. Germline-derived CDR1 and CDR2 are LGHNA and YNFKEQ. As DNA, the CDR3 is TGTGCCAGCAGCCCCGGACAGGGCACGTCGGGCTACGAAAAACTGTTTTTT. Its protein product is CASSPGQGTSGYEKLFF.

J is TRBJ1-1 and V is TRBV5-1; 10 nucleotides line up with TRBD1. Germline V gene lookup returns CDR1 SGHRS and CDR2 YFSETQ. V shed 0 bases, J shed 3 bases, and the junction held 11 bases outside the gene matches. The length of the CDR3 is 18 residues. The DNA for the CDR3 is TGCGCCAGCAGCTTGGCTCGGGGACAGGGGTGGTCCGACACTGAAGCTTTCTTT. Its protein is CASSLARGQGWSDTEAFF. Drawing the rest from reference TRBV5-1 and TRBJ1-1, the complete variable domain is KAGVTQTPRYLIKTRGQQVTLSCSPISGHRSVSWYQQTPGQGLQFLFEYFSETQRNKGNFPGRFSGRQFSNSRSEMNVSTLELGDSALYLCASSLARGQGWSDTEAFFGQGTRLTVV.

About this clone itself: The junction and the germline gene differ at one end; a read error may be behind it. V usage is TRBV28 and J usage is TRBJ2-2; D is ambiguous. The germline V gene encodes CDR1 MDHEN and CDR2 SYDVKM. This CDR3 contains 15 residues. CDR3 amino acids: CASRLSGLNTGELFF. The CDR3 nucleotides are TGTGCCAGCAGGTTATCTGGCTTGAACACCGGGGAGCTGTTTTTT.

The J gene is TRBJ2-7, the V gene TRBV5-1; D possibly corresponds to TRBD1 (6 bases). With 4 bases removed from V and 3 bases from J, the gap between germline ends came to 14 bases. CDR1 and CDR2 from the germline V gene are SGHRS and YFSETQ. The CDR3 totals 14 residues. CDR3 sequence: CASSLRTEHYEQYF. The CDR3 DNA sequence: TGCGCCAGCAGCCTCCGGACAGAACACTACGAGCAGTACTTC.

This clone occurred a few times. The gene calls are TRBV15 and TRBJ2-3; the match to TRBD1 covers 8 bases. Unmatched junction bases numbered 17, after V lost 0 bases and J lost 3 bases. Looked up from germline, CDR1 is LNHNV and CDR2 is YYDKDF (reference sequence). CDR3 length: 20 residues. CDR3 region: CATSRDAVRQGARSTDTQYF. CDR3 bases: TGTGCCACCAGCAGAGACGCAGTGAGGCAGGGGGCGAGGAGTACAGATACGCAGTATTTT.

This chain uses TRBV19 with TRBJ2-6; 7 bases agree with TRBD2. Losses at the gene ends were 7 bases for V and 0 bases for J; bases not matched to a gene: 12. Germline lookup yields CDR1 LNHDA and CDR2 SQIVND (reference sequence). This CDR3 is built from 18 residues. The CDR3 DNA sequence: TGTGCCAGTACCCAGGGAGGGTTGCTTCACTCTGGGGCCAACGTCCTGACTTTC. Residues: CASTQGGLLHSGANVLTF. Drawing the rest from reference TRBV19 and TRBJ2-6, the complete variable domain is DGGITQSPKYLFRKEGQNVTLSCEQNLNHDAMYWYRQDPGQGLRLIYYSQIVNDFQKGDIAEGYSVSREKKESFPLTVTSAQKNPTAFYLCASTQGGLLHSGANVLTFGAGSRLTVL.

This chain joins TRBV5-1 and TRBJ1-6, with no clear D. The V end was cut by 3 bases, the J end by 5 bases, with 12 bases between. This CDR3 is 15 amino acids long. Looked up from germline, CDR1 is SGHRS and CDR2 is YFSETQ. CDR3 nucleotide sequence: TGCGCCAGCAGCTCCCACAGTATTGATAATTCACCCCTCCACTTT. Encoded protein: CASSSHSIDNSPLHF.

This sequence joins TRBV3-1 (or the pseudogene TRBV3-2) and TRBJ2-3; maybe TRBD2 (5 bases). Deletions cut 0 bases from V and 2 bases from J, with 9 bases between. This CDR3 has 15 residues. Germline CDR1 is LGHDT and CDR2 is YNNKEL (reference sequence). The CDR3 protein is CASSQDPGNTDTQYF. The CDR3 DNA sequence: TGTGCCAGCAGCCAAGATCCGGGGAACACAGATACGCAGTATTTT.

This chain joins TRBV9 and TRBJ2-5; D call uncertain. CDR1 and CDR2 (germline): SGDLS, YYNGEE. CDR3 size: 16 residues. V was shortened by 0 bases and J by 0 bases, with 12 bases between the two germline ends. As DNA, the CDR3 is TGTGCCAGCAGCGTAGCCTCTTCCAGGTACCAAGAGACCCAGTACTTC. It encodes CASSVASSRYQETQYF. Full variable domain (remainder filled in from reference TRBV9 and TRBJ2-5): DSGVTQTPKHLITATGQRVTLRCSPRSGDLSVYWYQQSLDQGLQFLIQYYNGEERAKGNILERFSAQQFPDLHSELNLSSLELGDSALYFCASSVASSRYQETQYFGPGTRLLVL.

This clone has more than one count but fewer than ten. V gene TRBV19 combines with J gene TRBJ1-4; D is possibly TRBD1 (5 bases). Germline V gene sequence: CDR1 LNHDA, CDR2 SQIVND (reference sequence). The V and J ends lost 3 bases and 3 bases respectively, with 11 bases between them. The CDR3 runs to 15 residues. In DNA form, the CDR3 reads TGTGCCAGTAGTATCACAGAGACAGCTAATGAAAAACTGTTTTTT. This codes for CASSITETANEKLFF.

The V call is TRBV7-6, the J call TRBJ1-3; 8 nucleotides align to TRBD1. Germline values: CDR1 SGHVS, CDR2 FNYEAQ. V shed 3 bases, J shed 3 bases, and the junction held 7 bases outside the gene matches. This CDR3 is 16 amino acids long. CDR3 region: CASSFPRQGFGNTIYF. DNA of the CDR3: TGTGCCAGCAGCTTCCCCCGACAGGGGTTTGGAAACACCATATATTTT.

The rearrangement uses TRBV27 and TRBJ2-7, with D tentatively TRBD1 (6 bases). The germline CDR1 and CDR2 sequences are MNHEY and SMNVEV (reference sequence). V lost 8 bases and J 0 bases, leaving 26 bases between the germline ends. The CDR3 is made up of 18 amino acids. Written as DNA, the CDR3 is TGTGCCAGCCTTGGGGGCCAGGAGCCTCTAATCCTCTCCTACGAGCAGTACTTC. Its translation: CASLGGQEPLILSYEQYF.

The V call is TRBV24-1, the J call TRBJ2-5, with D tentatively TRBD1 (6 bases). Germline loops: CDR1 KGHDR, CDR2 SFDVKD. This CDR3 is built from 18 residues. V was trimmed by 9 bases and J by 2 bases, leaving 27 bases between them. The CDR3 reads CATALPLGTGQIQETQYF. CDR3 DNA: TGTGCCACCGCATTACCATTGGGAACTGGACAGATACAAGAGACCCAGTACTTC.

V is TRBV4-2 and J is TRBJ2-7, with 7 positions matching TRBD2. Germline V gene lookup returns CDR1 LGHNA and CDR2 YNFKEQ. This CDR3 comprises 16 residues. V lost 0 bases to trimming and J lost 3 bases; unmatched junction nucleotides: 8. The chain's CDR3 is CASSQDITSDDYEQYF. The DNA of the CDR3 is TGTGCCAGCAGCCAAGATATCACTAGCGATGACTACGAGCAGTACTTC.

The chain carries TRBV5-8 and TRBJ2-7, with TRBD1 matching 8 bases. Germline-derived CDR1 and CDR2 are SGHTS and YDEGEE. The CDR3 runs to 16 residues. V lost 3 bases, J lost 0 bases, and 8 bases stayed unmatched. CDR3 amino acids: CASSYLGTGGSYEQYF. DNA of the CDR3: TGTGCCAGCAGCTATTTAGGAACAGGGGGCTCCTACGAGCAGTACTTC.

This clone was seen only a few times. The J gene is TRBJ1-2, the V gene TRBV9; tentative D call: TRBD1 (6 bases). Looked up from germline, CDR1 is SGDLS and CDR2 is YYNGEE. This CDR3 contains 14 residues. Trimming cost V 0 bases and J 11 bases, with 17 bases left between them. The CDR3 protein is CASSVGLRGSMYTF. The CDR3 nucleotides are TGTGCCAGCAGCGTAGGACTCAGGGGCAGTATGTACACCTTC.

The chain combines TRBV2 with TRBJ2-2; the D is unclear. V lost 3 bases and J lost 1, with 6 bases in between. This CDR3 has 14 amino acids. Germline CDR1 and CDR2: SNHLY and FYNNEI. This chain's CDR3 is CASSDVRNTGELFF. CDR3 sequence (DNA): TGTGCCAGCAGTGATGTCCGGAACACCGGGGAGCTGTTTTTT.

The CDR3 DNA sequence: TGTGCCAGCAGCTTCGGACAGGGGGGTTCACCCCTCCACTTT. This translates into CASSFGQGGSPLHF. The chain joins TRBV7-8 to TRBJ1-6; 10 nucleotides agree with TRBD1. This CDR3 spans 14 amino acids. Looked up from germline, CDR1 is SGHVS and CDR2 is FQNEAQ. Trimming took 3 bases from V and 9 from J; bases not matched to a gene: 2.

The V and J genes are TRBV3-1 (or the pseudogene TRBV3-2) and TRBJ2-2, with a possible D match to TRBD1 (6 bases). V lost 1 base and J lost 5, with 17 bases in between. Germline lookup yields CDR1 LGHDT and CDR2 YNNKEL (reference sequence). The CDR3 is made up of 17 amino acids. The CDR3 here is CASSQGPSGHRTGELFF. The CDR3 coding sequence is TGTGCCAGCAGCCAAGGCCCCTCGGGACACCGGACCGGGGAGCTGTTTTTT.

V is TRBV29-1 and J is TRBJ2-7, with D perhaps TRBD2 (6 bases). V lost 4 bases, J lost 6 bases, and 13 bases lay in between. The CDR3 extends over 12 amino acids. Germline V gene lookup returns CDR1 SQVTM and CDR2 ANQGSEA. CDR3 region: CSVVGGSSEQYF. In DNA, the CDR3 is TGCAGCGTTGTCGGGGGTTCCAGCGAGCAGTACTTC.

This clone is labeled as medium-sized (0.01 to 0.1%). The CDR3: CASSFRASYQETQYF. The CDR3 coding sequence is TGTGCCAGCAGCTTTAGAGCCTCGTACCAAGAGACCCAGTACTTC. The chain is built from TRBV5-6 and TRBJ2-5, with D unclear. Trimming cost V 2 bases and J 0 bases, with 11 bases left between them. The CDR3 runs 15 residues. Germline values: CDR1 SGHDT, CDR2 YYEEEE.

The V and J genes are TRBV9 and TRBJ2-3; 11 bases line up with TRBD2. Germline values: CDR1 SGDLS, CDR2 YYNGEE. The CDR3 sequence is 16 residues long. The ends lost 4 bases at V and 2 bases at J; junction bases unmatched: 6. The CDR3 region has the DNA TGTGCCAGCAGCCCGGGGACTAGCGGATTCACAGATACGCAGTATTTT. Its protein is CASSPGTSGFTDTQYF.

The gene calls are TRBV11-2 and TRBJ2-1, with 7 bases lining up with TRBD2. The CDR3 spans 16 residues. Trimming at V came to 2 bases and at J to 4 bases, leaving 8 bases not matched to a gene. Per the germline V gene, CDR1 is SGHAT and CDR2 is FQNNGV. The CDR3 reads CASSLSGGRGYNEQFF. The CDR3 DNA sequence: TGTGCCAGCAGCTTATCTGGCGGGAGAGGATACAATGAGCAGTTCTTC.

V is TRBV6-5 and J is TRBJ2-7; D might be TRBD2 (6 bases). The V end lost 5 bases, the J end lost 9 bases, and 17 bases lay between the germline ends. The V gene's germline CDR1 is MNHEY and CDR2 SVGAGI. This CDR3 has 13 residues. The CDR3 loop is CASSRPGDFSQYF. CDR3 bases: TGTGCCAGCAGTCGACCTGGGGACTTTTCGCAGTACTTC.

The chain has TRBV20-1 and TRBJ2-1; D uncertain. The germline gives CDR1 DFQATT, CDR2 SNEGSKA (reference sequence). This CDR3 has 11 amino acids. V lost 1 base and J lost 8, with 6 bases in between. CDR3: CSARVSYEQFF. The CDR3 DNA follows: TGCAGTGCTAGAGTGAGCTATGAGCAGTTCTTC.

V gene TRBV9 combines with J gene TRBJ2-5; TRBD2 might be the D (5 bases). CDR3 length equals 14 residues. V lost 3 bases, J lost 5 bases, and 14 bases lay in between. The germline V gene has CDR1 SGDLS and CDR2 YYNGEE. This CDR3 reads CASSAGRPGETQYF. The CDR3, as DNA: TGTGCCAGCAGCGCTGGCCGTCCGGGGGAGACCCAGTACTTC.

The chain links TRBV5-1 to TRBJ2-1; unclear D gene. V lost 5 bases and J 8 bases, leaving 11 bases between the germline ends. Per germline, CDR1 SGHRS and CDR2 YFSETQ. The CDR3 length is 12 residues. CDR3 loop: CASRVTNDEQFF. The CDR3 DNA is TGCGCCAGCAGGGTCACAAACGATGAGCAGTTCTTC.

DNA for the CDR3: TGCGCCAGCAGCGCCGGGACTAGCGGGACGAATGAGCAGTTCTTC. Its protein product is CASSAGTSGTNEQFF. The chain joins TRBV5-1 to TRBJ2-1, with TRBD2 matching 13 bases. The CDR3 covers 15 residues. Looked up from germline, CDR1 is SGHRS and CDR2 is YFSETQ. Trimming at V came to 4 bases and at J to 7 bases, leaving 5 bases not matched to a gene. Full variable domain (rest looked up from reference TRBV5-1 and TRBJ2-1): KAGVTQTPRYLIKTRGQQVTLSCSPISGHRSVSWYQQTPGQGLQFLFEYFSETQRNKGNFPGRFSGRQFSNSRSEMNVSTLELGDSALYLCASSAGTSGTNEQFFGPGTRLTVL.